The source of this T cell receptor (beta chain) is a study of OX40 agonist ivuxolimab in advanced cancers. Study summary: At around 81% male, the cohort had a mean age of 60 years, ranging from roughly 23 to 80.

Sequencing was performed with immunoSEQ multiplex PCR; in TCRdb, only in-frame clones are kept and a portion is missing. The sample contains tens of thousands of clones, over 90% of which appear only once. The clonotype comes from an adult with an advanced solid tumor such as melanoma, head and neck, liver or kidney cancer. This specimen consisted of CD4+ or CD8+ T cells sorted from blood, obtained in a trial of the OX40 agonist ivuxolimab.

CDR3 coding DNA: TGCGCCAGCAGCCCGGGACAGAACACTGAAGCTTTCTTT. Translating gives CASSPGQNTEAFF. J is TRBJ1-1 and V is TRBV5-1; the D gene is possibly TRBD1 (6 bases). Germline V gives CDR1 SGHRS, CDR2 YFSETQ. V was pared by 4 bases and J by 1 base, with 8 bases between. The CDR3 has 13 amino acids.